The 31 T cell receptor beta chains presented below share a single source sample, sequenced in a study of blood T cell repertoires in COVID-19. Measured with immunoSEQ multiplex PCR; TCRdb has only the in-frame clones, and not every one. The sample consists of 200,000 to 250,000 clones, approximately 90% of them appearing once. The sample taken for sequencing was peripheral blood. The receptors were gathered from a man in his fifties with acute or convalescent COVID-19.

This sequence joins TRBV6-5 and TRBJ2-1; 8 bases line up with TRBD1. The V gene's germline CDR1 is MNHEY and CDR2 SVGAGI. After removal of 5 bases from V and 4 bases from J, the junction contained 7 bases not matched to a gene. The CDR3 runs to 15 residues. CDR3 DNA sequence: TGTGCCAGCAGTCCCGGACAGGGCTATTACAATGAGCAGTTCTTC. Translated: CASSPGQGYYNEQFF.

The V and J genes are TRBV5-4 and TRBJ1-1; 8 bases are a match to TRBD1. The CDR3 runs 12 residues. Germline CDR1 and CDR2: SGHNT and YYREEE (reference sequence). J lost 6 bases, V lost 5 bases, and 3 bases had no gene match. The CDR3 is CASSSTGAEAFF. The CDR3 DNA reads TGTGCCAGCAGTTCGACAGGGGCTGAAGCTTTCTTT.

The chain carries TRBV9 and TRBJ1-6, with no clear D. Germline assignment: CDR1 SGDLS and CDR2 YYNGEE. The CDR3 loop spans 17 amino acids. Trimming left V 0 bases short and J 2 bases short, with 12 bases between. In DNA, the CDR3 is TGTGCCAGCAGCGTAGACCCTACCGGGACCTATAATTCACCCCTCCACTTT. Translation: CASSVDPTGTYNSPLHF.

This clone appeared once. The chain employs TRBV19 and TRBJ1-2; the match to TRBD1 covers 7 bases. Germline loops: CDR1 LNHDA, CDR2 SQIVND (reference sequence). This CDR3 region has 16 residues. The V segment lost 4 bases and the J segment 4 bases; nucleotides outside the gene matches: 12. The CDR3 reads CASSSEGANSGYGYTF. DNA for the CDR3: TGTGCCAGTAGTAGCGAGGGGGCAAACAGTGGCTATGGCTACACCTTC.

This chain links TRBV3-1 (or the pseudogene TRBV3-2) with TRBJ2-2; D might be TRBD1 (5 bases). Germline CDR1 reads LGHDT; CDR2 reads YNNKEL (reference sequence). With 1 base removed from V and 4 bases from J, the gap between germline ends came to 7 bases. This CDR3 contains 14 residues. DNA of the CDR3: TGTGCCAGCAGCCAAGTCAGGGTCACCGGGGAGCTGTTTTTT. Translated: CASSQVRVTGELFF.

This chain links TRBV19 with TRBJ1-1; D possibly corresponds to TRBD1 (5 bases). The CDR3 is 12 amino acids. The V gene lost 7 bases and the J gene lost 7 bases, with 13 bases spanning the gap. Germline CDR1 is LNHDA and CDR2 is SQIVND (reference sequence). CDR3 loop: CASNVAGGEAFF. The CDR3 nucleotides read TGTGCCAGTAATGTGGCCGGGGGTGAAGCTTTCTTT.

J is TRBJ1-5 and V is TRBV18; D unclear. The V gene lost 3 bases and the J gene lost 2 bases, with 11 bases spanning the gap. Germline V lookup: CDR1 KGHSH, CDR2 LQKENI. The CDR3 extends over 15 amino acids. This chain's CDR3 is CASSPSGAGNQPQHF. CDR3 nucleotides: TGTGCCAGCTCACCTTCCGGTGCGGGCAATCAGCCCCAGCATTTT.

The V and J genes are TRBV6-2 or TRBV6-3 and TRBJ2-7; the D is unclear. Germline CDR1 is MNHEY and CDR2 is SVGEGT. Trimming left V 5 bases short and J 0 bases short, with 11 bases between. The CDR3 runs to 14 residues. DNA of the CDR3: TGTGCCAGCAGTACCTACGGAGCCTCCTACGAGCAGTACTTC. It codes for CASSTYGASYEQYF.

The rearrangement uses TRBV21-1 and TRBJ1-2; TRBD1 was called by the table and not checked on the DNA. TRBV21-1 corresponds to a pseudogene. The CDR3 loop spans 12 amino acids. The DNA of the CDR3 is TGTGCCAACCTAAACAGGGGCGGTGGCTACACCTTC. Protein sequence: CANLNRGGGYTF.

This chain connects TRBV7-6 to TRBJ2-1; possibly TRBD2 for D (6 bases). This CDR3 comprises 15 residues. The V gene's germline CDR1 is SGHVS and CDR2 FNYEAQ. Trimming left V 5 bases short and J 7 bases short, with 18 bases between. CDR3 amino acids: CASSASGRLGNEQFF. CDR3 in DNA: TGTGCCAGCAGCGCCTCCGGGAGATTAGGGAATGAGCAGTTCTTC.

The chain is built from TRBV7-9 and TRBJ1-2, with 7 bases lining up with TRBD1. The ends lost 7 bases at V and 5 bases at J; junction bases unmatched: 10. Germline V gene data show CDR1 as SEHNR and CDR2 as FQNEAQ (reference sequence). This CDR3 has 14 residues. The CDR3 loop reads CASTQRQGSYGYTF. Here the CDR3 DNA reads TGTGCCAGCACCCAGAGACAGGGCTCTTATGGCTACACCTTC.

V usage is TRBV5-4 and J usage is TRBJ2-2; weak D call: TRBD1 (5 bases). V lost 2 bases and J lost 1, with 9 bases in between. CDR1 is SGHNT, CDR2 YYREEE, per germline (reference sequence). CDR3 size: 15 residues. The CDR3 DNA follows: TGTGCCAGCAGCTTAGACAGTGGGAACACCGGGGAGCTGTTTTTT. Protein sequence: CASSLDSGNTGELFF.

The rearrangement links TRBV5-6 to TRBJ2-2; 7 nucleotides agree with TRBD1. The CDR3 spans 17 residues. Germline values: CDR1 SGHDT, CDR2 YYEEEE. V shed 4 bases and J 4 bases; nucleotides not matched to a gene: 13. CDR3 DNA sequence: TGTGCCAGCAGCCCTACCGGACAGGCACCGACCACCGGGGAGCTGTTTTTT. Translated, it gives CASSPTGQAPTTGELFF.

This sequence joins TRBV5-5 and TRBJ1-6; D is perhaps TRBD1 (5 bases). CDR3 length: 15 residues. Germline assignment: CDR1 SGHKS and CDR2 YYEKEE (reference sequence). Trimming removed 6 bases from V and 7 bases from J, with 17 bases in between. In DNA, the CDR3 is TGTGCCAGCACCTTAGTACTACAGGCCAATTCACCCCTCCACTTT. This translates into CASTLVLQANSPLHF.

This clone was seen only once. This chain links TRBV5-5 with TRBJ1-5; D gene unclear. CDR3 length: 14 amino acids. Germline assignment: CDR1 SGHKS and CDR2 YYEKEE (reference sequence). Trimming removed 4 bases from V and 3 bases from J, with 11 bases in between. CDR3 DNA: TGTGCCAGCAGCCCCCGAGGGTACAATCAGCCCCAGCATTTT. Translated, it gives CASSPRGYNQPQHF. Full variable domain (missing parts from reference TRBV5-5 and TRBJ1-5): DAGVTQSPTHLIKTRGQQVTLRCSPISGHKSVSWYQQVLGQGPQFIFQYYEKEERGRGNFPDRFSARQFPNYSSELNVNALLLGDSALYLCASSPRGYNQPQHFGDGTRLSIL.

As concerns this clone: This may be a read error, as it is one base from a much larger clone. The rearrangement links TRBV30 to TRBJ1-2; no clear D. This CDR3 is built from 11 residues. Germline values: CDR1 GTSNPN, CDR2 SVGIG (reference sequence). V gave up 4 bases and J gave up 1 base, with 4 bases separating them. DNA for the CDR3: TGTGCCTGGATCAGTAACTATGGCTACACCTTC. Encoded protein: CAWISNYGYTF.

The chain links TRBV6-5 to TRBJ1-1, with 7 bases aligning to TRBD1. V was clipped by 2 bases and J by 2 bases; unmatched bases: 5. The CDR3 extends over 15 amino acids. Germline CDR1 reads MNHEY; CDR2 reads SVGAGI. The CDR3 nucleotides read TGTGCCAGCAGTTACGGCCGACAGGGAAACACTGAAGCTTTCTTT. Protein product: CASSYGRQGNTEAFF.

This clone came up once. The rearrangement links TRBV6-2 or TRBV6-3 to TRBJ1-5; TRBD1 might be the D (5 bases). The germline V and J ends were trimmed by 6 bases and 0 bases, with 12 bases remaining between them. The germline V gene encodes CDR1 MNHEY and CDR2 SVGEGT. CDR3 length: 15 residues. CDR3 amino acids: CASSSAGGSNQPQHF. The CDR3 bases are TGTGCCAGCAGCTCGGCGGGGGGTAGCAATCAGCCCCAGCATTTT.

The chain is built from TRBV7-8 and TRBJ2-2; no definite D call. V was shortened by 3 bases and J by 2 bases, with 7 bases between the two germline ends. This CDR3 region has 14 residues. Germline CDR1 and CDR2: SGHVS and FQNEAQ. CDR3 loop: CASSLNSNTGELFF. The CDR3 nucleotides read TGTGCCAGCAGCTTGAACAGTAACACCGGGGAGCTGTTTTTT.

The chain couples TRBV19 to TRBJ2-7; possible D gene TRBD1, 6 bases. CDR3 length: 13 amino acids. CDR1 and CDR2 from the germline V gene are LNHDA and SQIVND (reference sequence). The V gene lost 10 bases and the J gene lost 0 bases, with 13 bases spanning the gap. Written as DNA, the CDR3 is TGTGCCACCCAGGGGCATAACTCCTACGAGCAGTACTTC. Its protein is CATQGHNSYEQYF. The variable domain in full, with the rest retrieved from reference TRBV19 and TRBJ2-7, is DGGITQSPKYLFRKEGQNVTLSCEQNLNHDAMYWYRQDPGQGLRLIYYSQIVNDFQKGDIAEGYSVSREKKESFPLTVTSAQKNPTAFYLCATQGHNSYEQYFGPGTRLTVT.

The CDR3 loop is CSARGISTDTQYF. CDR3 DNA sequence: TGCAGCGCCCGGGGGATCTCCACAGATACGCAGTATTTT. J is TRBJ2-3 and V is TRBV29-1, with D maybe TRBD2 (6 bases). The CDR3 is 13 residues long. Trimming left V 7 bases short and J 2 bases short, with 13 bases between. Germline V CDR1 and CDR2: SQVTM, ANQGSEA.

V and J are TRBV30 and TRBJ1-1; D not resolved. Trimming took 5 bases from V and 11 from J, leaving 12 bases between them. The CDR3 has 10 residues. The germline V gene has CDR1 GTSNPN and CDR2 SVGIG (reference sequence). The CDR3: CAWPGEEAFF. CDR3 in DNA: TGTGCCTGGCCTGGAGAGGAGGCTTTCTTT.

The J gene is TRBJ2-3, the V gene TRBV4-1, with 11 bases that match TRBD1. The CDR3 consists of 16 residues. The germline V gene encodes CDR1 MGHRA and CDR2 YSYEKL. V shed 4 bases and J 1 base; nucleotides not matched to a gene: 4. The DNA of the CDR3 is TGCGCCAGCAGCCTACCGGGACAGGGGGGCACAGATACGCAGTATTTT. It specifies CASSLPGQGGTDTQYF.

The chain joins TRBV19 to TRBJ2-6; tentatively, D is TRBD2 (5 bases). Trimming pared 1 base from V and 2 bases from J, leaving 15 bases between. The CDR3 length is 18 residues. Germline V gene data show CDR1 as LNHDA and CDR2 as SQIVND (reference sequence). CDR3 in amino acids: CASSIGDHGGTGANVLTF. The CDR3 region has the DNA TGTGCCAGTAGTATAGGCGATCACGGAGGAACTGGGGCCAACGTCCTGACTTTC.

The chain links TRBV7-9 to TRBJ1-2, with TRBD1 matching over 7 bases. Trimming cost V 1 base and J 6 bases; bases outside gene matches: 5. Germline loops: CDR1 SEHNR, CDR2 FQNEAQ (reference sequence). The CDR3 is 14 amino acids. The CDR3: CASSLGQGGHGYTF. CDR3 in DNA: TGTGCCAGCAGCTTAGGTCAGGGGGGACATGGCTACACCTTC.

The rearrangement links TRBV3-1 (or the pseudogene TRBV3-2) to TRBJ1-5, with 9 nucleotides matching TRBD1. The CDR3 sequence is 17 residues long. CDR1 and CDR2 (germline): LGHDT, YNNKEL (reference sequence). V was pared by 5 bases and J by 0 bases, with 8 bases of the junction left unmatched. The CDR3 nucleotides read TGTGCCAGCAGCTCGGGACAGGGACTATATAGCAATCAGCCCCAGCATTTT. Translation gives CASSSGQGLYSNQPQHF.

V is TRBV10-2 and J is TRBJ2-3, with 8 nucleotides matching TRBD2. The CDR3 totals 13 residues. Germline V lookup: CDR1 WSHSY, CDR2 SAAADI. Trimming removed 10 bases from V and 4 bases from J; junction bases left unmatched: 7. The CDR3 DNA reads as TGCGCCACCACCGGGACTAGATCAGATACGCAGTATTTT. This gives the protein CATTGTRSDTQYF.

The CDR3 is CASSLTSGNTGGDTQYF. The CDR3 bases are TGTGCCAGCAGCTTAACGTCCGGAAACACAGGGGGAGATACGCAGTATTTT. This chain connects TRBV7-3 to TRBJ2-3; 8 bases map to TRBD1. V trimming: 0 bases; J trimming: 5 bases; junction bases outside the gene matches: 10. This CDR3 has 17 residues. Germline-derived CDR1 and CDR2 are SGHTA and FQGTGA.

The chain couples TRBV4-1 to TRBJ1-2, with D perhaps TRBD1 (5 bases). The CDR3 consists of 15 residues. Germline V lookup: CDR1 MGHRA, CDR2 YSYEKL. V was shortened by 0 bases and J by 5 bases, with 13 bases between the two germline ends. The CDR3 bases are TGCGCCAGCAGCCAAGATCGGCAGGGTGGGTATGGCTACACCTTC. Translation: CASSQDRQGGYGYTF.

There are a few counts of this clone. Other DNA sequences in this sample translate to the same CDR3. V gene TRBV11-3 combines with J gene TRBJ2-5, with D perhaps TRBD1 (6 bases). CDR1 is SGHNT, CDR2 YENEEA, per germline. The CDR3 contains 13 residues. The V end was cut by 0 bases, the J end by 5 bases, with 7 bases between. The CDR3 loop is CASSLEQGETQYF. CDR3 nucleotide sequence: TGTGCCAGCAGCTTAGAGCAGGGGGAGACCCAGTACTTC. The full variable domain, completed using reference TRBV11-3 and TRBJ2-5, is EAGVVQSPRYKIIEKKQPVAFWCNPISGHNTLYWYLQNLGQGPELLIRYENEEAVDDSQLPKDRFSAERLKGVDSTLKIQPAELGDSAVYLCASSLEQGETQYFGPGTRLLVL.

The chain recombines TRBV7-9 with TRBJ1-5; maybe TRBD1 (6 bases). This CDR3 spans 14 amino acids. Germline values: CDR1 SEHNR, CDR2 FQNEAQ (reference sequence). V shed 5 bases and J shed 1 base, with 9 bases lying between them. CDR3 loop: CASSLTGSNQPQHF. The DNA for the CDR3 is TGTGCCAGCAGCCTAACAGGGAGCAATCAGCCCCAGCATTTT. The whole variable domain, filled in from reference TRBV7-9 and TRBJ1-5, reads DTGVSQNPRHKITKRGQNVTFRCDPISEHNRLYWYRQTLGQGPEFLTYFQNEAQLEKSRLLSDRFSAERPKGSFSTLEIQRTEQGDSAMYLCASSLTGSNQPQHFGDGTRLSIL.